Following are 13 T cell receptor beta chains from one sample sequenced in a study of CD8 T cells in ankylosing spondylitis. In TCRdb, the 5' RACE reads were re-called with MiXCR into one record per CDR3 protein. The table shows some 130,000 distinct CDR3 sequences, with 7.3% occurring only once. The sequenced sample consisted of blood, either unsorted or a sorted T cell fraction (not recorded which). These receptors were taken from a female donor with ankylosing spondylitis or in good health (not recorded which).

This clonotype was found many times. DNA for the CDR3: TGCAGTGCCGAAGAGGGGGTCACAGATACGCAGTATTTT. Its protein is CSAEEGVTDTQYF. The genes are TRBV20-1 and TRBJ2-3; possible D gene TRBD1, 6 bases. Germline values: CDR1 DFQATT, CDR2 SNEGSKA (reference sequence). The V end lost 6 bases, the J end lost 2 bases, and 12 bases lay between the germline ends. The CDR3 covers 13 residues.

The table lists this clonotype with many counts. The rearrangement uses TRBV4-2 and TRBJ1-2; 7 positions agree with TRBD1. Germline lookup yields CDR1 LGHNA and CDR2 YNFKEQ. V was clipped by 4 bases and J by 4 bases; unmatched bases: 9. This CDR3 is built from 15 residues. The DNA of the CDR3 is TGTGCCAGCAGCCCGGATCTCGGGACAGCCTATGGCTACACCTTC. Amino acids: CASSPDLGTAYGYTF.

This clonotype was observed many times. The J gene is TRBJ2-1, the V gene TRBV5-1; D ambiguous. Germline CDR1 SGHRS, CDR2 YFSETQ. This CDR3 comprises 15 residues. The V and J ends lost 5 bases and 4 bases respectively, with 16 bases between them. In DNA, the CDR3 is TGCGCCAGCAGATTGACAAGGCTCACATACAATGAGCAGTTCTTC. It yields the protein CASRLTRLTYNEQFF.

This clonotype was counted ten times or more. The chain carries TRBV20-1 and TRBJ1-2; a weak D match, TRBD1 (6 bases). Germline V gene sequence: CDR1 DFQATT, CDR2 SNEGSKA (reference sequence). V was trimmed by 3 bases and J by 1 base, leaving 21 bases between them. There are 17 residues in the CDR3. The DNA for the CDR3 is TGCAGTGCTAGGGGAAGGGACAAGGGAATAAATAACTATGGCTACACCTTC. Its protein is CSARGRDKGINNYGYTF.

This clonotype was counted at least ten times. The chain couples TRBV3-1 to TRBJ1-1, with 8 bases identical to TRBD1. The germline gives CDR1 LGHDT, CDR2 YNNKEL (reference sequence). The CDR3 covers 14 residues. The J segment lost 11 bases and the V segment lost 3 bases, leaving 11 bases of the junction unmatched. CDR3 residues: CASSQRTGIIGAFF. The CDR3 nucleotides are TGTGCCAGCAGCCAGAGGACAGGGATTATTGGGGCTTTCTTT.

Many counts were recorded for this clonotype. V is TRBV29-1 and J is TRBJ1-4, with D possibly being TRBD1 (5 bases). CDR3 length: 13 amino acids. Trimming stripped 3 bases from V and 7 bases from J, with 12 bases between. Germline CDR1 is SQVTM and CDR2 is ANQGSEA. The CDR3 DNA follows: TGCAGCGTTGATGGCCAGGGAAGTGAAAAACTGTTTTTT. The encoded protein is CSVDGQGSEKLFF.

The chain links TRBV4-1 to TRBJ2-5, with D possibly matching TRBD1 (5 bases). This CDR3 contains 14 residues. Germline V gene lookup returns CDR1 MGHRA and CDR2 YSYEKL. V shed 2 bases and J shed 3 bases, with 10 bases lying between them. CDR3 sequence reads: CASSQSGQEETQYF. CDR3 sequence (DNA): TGCGCCAGCAGCCAATCCGGACAAGAAGAGACCCAGTACTTC.

Many counts were recorded for this clonotype. The chain employs TRBV25-1 and TRBJ1-2; TRBD1 might be the D (5 bases). Trimming stripped 3 bases from V and 3 bases from J, with 8 bases between. The CDR3 has 13 amino acids. Germline lookup yields CDR1 MGHDK and CDR2 SYGVNS. The DNA for the CDR3 is TGTGCCAGCAGTGAGCCGGGGGACTATGGCTACACCTTC. Protein product: CASSEPGDYGYTF.

This clonotype was detected ten times or more. Written as DNA, the CDR3 is TGTGCCAGCAGCTTAGCGGCCCAGGGGCGACGGGCTTTCTTT. Its protein is CASSLAAQGRRAFF. The chain combines TRBV7-2 with TRBJ1-1, with D perhaps TRBD1 (6 bases). Germline V CDR1 and CDR2: SGHTA, FQGNSA. The V gene lost 0 bases and the J gene lost 11 bases, with 16 bases spanning the gap. The CDR3 consists of 14 residues.

The chain combines TRBV28 with TRBJ2-7; D possibly corresponds to TRBD1 (8 bases). Per the germline V gene, CDR1 is MDHEN and CDR2 is SYDVKM. V was shortened by 7 bases and J by 6 bases, with 16 bases between the two germline ends. The CDR3 runs 13 residues. CDR3 coding DNA: TGTGCCAGCACGCCTCACAGGGGGGGCGAGCAGTACTTC. Residues: CASTPHRGGEQYF.

The chain's CDR3 is CASSPMNGGTYEQYF. The CDR3 DNA sequence: TGTGCCAGCAGCCCCATGAACGGTGGCACCTACGAGCAGTACTTC. V is TRBV7-2 and J is TRBJ2-7; no reliable D call. Trimming took off 5 bases at V and 2 bases at J, with 16 bases between the two ends. From germline, CDR1 is SGHTA and CDR2 FQGNSA. This CDR3 is 15 amino acids long.

This clonotype was seen many times. This chain connects TRBV18 to TRBJ2-7; D might be TRBD2 (6 bases). Trimming shortened V by 3 bases and J by 0 bases, and 15 bases separated the two germline ends. CDR3 length: 16 amino acids. Germline V gene sequence: CDR1 KGHSH, CDR2 LQKENI. In nucleotides, the CDR3 is TGTGCCAGCTCACCGAATCGGGGGTCACGCTCCTACGAGCAGTACTTC. Its protein product is CASSPNRGSRSYEQYF.

This clonotype came up many times. The chain employs TRBV20-1 and TRBJ2-1; D is undetermined. Germline V gene sequence: CDR1 DFQATT, CDR2 SNEGSKA (reference sequence). Trimming shortened V by 3 bases and J by 0 bases, and 12 bases separated the two germline ends. CDR3 size: 15 residues. CDR3 region: CSASWVDSSYNEQFF. In DNA form, the CDR3 reads TGCAGTGCTAGTTGGGTGGATAGCTCCTACAATGAGCAGTTCTTC.